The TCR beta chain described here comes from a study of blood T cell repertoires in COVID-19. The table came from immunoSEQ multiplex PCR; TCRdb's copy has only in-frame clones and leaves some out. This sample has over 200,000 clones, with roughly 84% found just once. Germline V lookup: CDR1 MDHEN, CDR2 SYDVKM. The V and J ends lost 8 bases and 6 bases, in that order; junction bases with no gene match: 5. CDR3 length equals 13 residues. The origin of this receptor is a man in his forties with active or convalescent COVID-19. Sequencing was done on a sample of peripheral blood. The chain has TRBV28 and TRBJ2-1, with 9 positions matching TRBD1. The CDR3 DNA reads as TGTGCCAGCCGAAGACAGGGGGTCAATGAGCAGTTCTTC. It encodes CASRRQGVNEQFF.